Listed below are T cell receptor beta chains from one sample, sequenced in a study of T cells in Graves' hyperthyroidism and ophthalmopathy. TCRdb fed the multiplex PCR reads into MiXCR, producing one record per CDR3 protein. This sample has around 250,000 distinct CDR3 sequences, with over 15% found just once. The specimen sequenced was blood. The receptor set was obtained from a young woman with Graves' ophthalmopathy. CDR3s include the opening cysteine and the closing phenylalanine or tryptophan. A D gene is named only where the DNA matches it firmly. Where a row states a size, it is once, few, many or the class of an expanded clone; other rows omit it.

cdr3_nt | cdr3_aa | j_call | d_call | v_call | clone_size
TGTGCCAGCAGCCAAGGGGGCGGGGGAGGCACAGATACGCAGTATTTT | CASSQGGGGGTDTQYF | TRBJ2-3 | TRBD2 | TRBV3-1 | many
TGTGCCAGCAGCTTAGACACCTATATGAAGCCCCAGCATTTT | CASSLDTYMKPQHF | TRBJ1-5 | NA | TRBV7-8 | many
TGCAGCGTTGTGGTCGGGGTTCCGAACACCGGGGAGCTGTTTTTT | CSVVVGVPNTGELFF | TRBJ2-2 | NA | TRBV29-1 | many
TGTGCCAGCAGCTTATGGACGGACTATGGCTACACCTTC | CASSLWTDYGYTF | TRBJ1-2 | NA | TRBV5-5 | many
TGTGCCAGCACCCGCCCCGATGGCTACACCTTC | CASTRPDGYTF | TRBJ1-2 | NA | TRBV6-1 | many
TGTGCCACCAGCAGCCCCGGACAGAGCACAGATACGCAGTATTTT | CATSSPGQSTDTQYF | TRBJ2-3 | NA | TRBV15 | NA
TGTGCCACGAGACAGGGGAGTCAGCCCCAGCATTTT | CATRQGSQPQHF | TRBJ1-5 | TRBD1 | TRBV19 | many
TGCAGCGTCTGTTTGATCGGGACTAGCGGGGCGGGTGAGCAGTTCTTC | CSVCLIGTSGAGEQFF | TRBJ2-1 | TRBD2 | TRBV29-1 | NA
TGTGCCAGCAGCCGGATAAAAGTAGTATCCTACAATGAGCAGTTCTTC | CASSRIKVVSYNEQFF | TRBJ2-1 | NA | TRBV28 | many
TGTGCCAGCAGTTTCGGTGACAAATATAATTCACCCCTCCACTTT | CASSFGDKYNSPLHF | TRBJ1-6 | NA | TRBV27 | many
TGCGCCAGCAGTGAATATAACACCGGGGAGCTGTTTTTT | CASSEYNTGELFF | TRBJ2-2 | NA | TRBV10-2 | few
TGTGCCAGCAGCTTAGAGACAGGGCCCGAGCAGTACTTC | CASSLETGPEQYF | TRBJ2-7 | TRBD1 | TRBV7-9 | many
TGTGCCAGCAGTGCCTCTGTTAGCGGGGGCACAGATACGCAGTATTTT | CASSASVSGGTDTQYF | TRBJ2-3 | TRBD2 | TRBV6-4 | NA
TGTGCCAGCAGCGTAGGGGCGGGAGTTGGCACAGATACGCAGTATTTT | CASSVGAGVGTDTQYF | TRBJ2-3 | TRBD2 | TRBV9 | many
TGTGCCAGCAGCTCAATTCAGGGTTACGAGCAGTACTTC | CASSSIQGYEQYF | TRBJ2-7 | NA | TRBV7-9 | many
TGTGCCAGCAATGACCAGGGTAGCGGGGGGGACGAGCAGTACTTC | CASNDQGSGGDEQYF | TRBJ2-7 | TRBD2 | TRBV28 | few
TGTGCCAGCAGCCTAACTACAGGGTTACCTGGGGATACGCAGTATTTT | CASSLTTGLPGDTQYF | TRBJ2-3 | NA | TRBV3-1 | NA
TGTGCCAGCAGGTTGCGGGACAGTTTAAGCTCTGGGGCCAACGTCCTGACTTTC | CASRLRDSLSSGANVLTF | TRBJ2-6 | NA | TRBV6-1 | many
TGTGCCAGCAGCGTAGCAGGGGACGAAAAACTGTTTTTT | CASSVAGDEKLFF | TRBJ1-4 | NA | TRBV9 | many
TGTGCCAGCAGCTTTTACAGGGGAGGAAACACCGGGGAGCTGTTTTTT | CASSFYRGGNTGELFF | TRBJ2-2 | NA | TRBV11-2 | many
TGTGCCACCGCCCTTGGGACTACGAACACTGAAGCTTTCTTT | CATALGTTNTEAFF | TRBJ1-1 | NA | TRBV15 | many
TGCAGTGCCTTCGGACAGGAGCGAGACAAGTTCTTC | CSAFGQERDKFF | TRBJ2-1 | TRBD1 | TRBV20-1 | many
TGTGCCAGCCGGACAGAGCTAAATTCACCCCTCCACTTT | CASRTELNSPLHF | TRBJ1-6 | NA | TRBV18 | many
TGTGCCAGCAGCCAGGGTTCGGGAGGATACAATGAGCAGTTCTTC | CASSQGSGGYNEQFF | TRBJ2-1 | TRBD2 | TRBV12-3/TRBV12-4 | many
TGTGCCAGTAGTTCCCATAAGGAGACCCAGTACTTC | CASSSHKETQYF | TRBJ2-5 | NA | TRBV19 | many
TGTGCCAGCAGCCAAGAAGTACACACAACCTACGAGCAGTACTTC | CASSQEVHTTYEQYF | TRBJ2-7 | NA | TRBV4-2 | many
TGTGCCAGCACCCTTACTTTGGGGGAAAGCTCCTACGAGCAGTACTTC | CASTLTLGESSYEQYF | TRBJ2-7 | NA | TRBV5-5 | many
TGTGCCAGTCGTCCCGGGACAGCTAGCTCCTACGAGCAGTACTTC | CASRPGTASSYEQYF | TRBJ2-7 | TRBD1 | TRBV2 | many
TGCAGCGTCGAGGGAGGGGTCAACTATGGCTACACCTTC | CSVEGGVNYGYTF | TRBJ1-2 | NA | TRBV29-1 | NA
TGTGCCAGCAGCGTAACCGGGACAGGGGGTGGCTACACCTTC | CASSVTGTGGGYTF | TRBJ1-2 | TRBD1 | TRBV3-1 | many
TGTGCCAGCACACTTGGACGGCCGACTAGCACAGATACGCAGTATTTT | CASTLGRPTSTDTQYF | TRBJ2-3 | NA | TRBV28 | many
TGCGCCAGCAGCCCCGGGGTCGGGGGGCGAAATGAAAAACTGTTTTTT | CASSPGVGGRNEKLFF | TRBJ1-4 | NA | TRBV5-1 | many
TGTGCCAGCAGCTTAACCTTAGTGGGGATAGGGGTCCACAATGAGCAGTTCTTC | CASSLTLVGIGVHNEQFF | TRBJ2-1 | NA | TRBV7-3 | few
TGCGCCAGCAGCTGGGAAGGGTCTAACTATGGCTACACCTTC | CASSWEGSNYGYTF | TRBJ1-2 | NA | TRBV5-1 | many
TGTGCCAGCTCACCCAATCAAGGGGGCAACGAGCAGTACTTC | CASSPNQGGNEQYF | TRBJ2-7 | TRBD1 | TRBV18 | many
TGTGCCAGCAGCACCCTCTTAGCTGCCACCGCGGGGTACGAGCAGTACTTC | CASSTLLAATAGYEQYF | TRBJ2-7 | NA | TRBV7-2 | many
TGTGCCAGCAGCTTAGAGGGCGGAAACGTGGAGACCCAGTACTTC | CASSLEGGNVETQYF | TRBJ2-5 | NA | TRBV11-3 | many
TGTGCCAGCAGCTTACCCCCCAACCGGCAGTTCTTC | CASSLPPNRQFF | TRBJ2-1 | NA | TRBV7-3 | once
TGTGCCAGCAGCTCGGACAGGGCGGAGACCCAGTACTTC | CASSSDRAETQYF | TRBJ2-5 | TRBD1 | TRBV5-8 | many
TGCGCCAGCAGCGGACCCGGACTAGCGGTGTTTAGCACAGATACGCAGTATTTT | CASSGPGLAVFSTDTQYF | TRBJ2-3 | TRBD2 | TRBV5-1 | NA
TGTGCCAGTACCGGGTCAGGGGGATACAATGAGCAGTTCTTC | CASTGSGGYNEQFF | TRBJ2-1 | TRBD1 | TRBV19 | many
TGTGCCAGCAGCTTAGATCCGGGAGCCTACAATGAGCAGTTCTTC | CASSLDPGAYNEQFF | TRBJ2-1 | NA | TRBV13 | many
TGTGCCAGCAGTTACCCACAGGGGTCCTACGAGCAGTACTTC | CASSYPQGSYEQYF | TRBJ2-7 | TRBD1 | TRBV6-2/TRBV6-3 | many
TGTGCCAGCAGTGTAACCGGGCCCCAAGAGACCCAGTACTTC | CASSVTGPQETQYF | TRBJ2-5 | NA | TRBV28 | many
TGCGCCAGCAGCCAAGATCCGGGACAGGGGGCCTCTCATACGCAGTATTTT | CASSQDPGQGASHTQYF | TRBJ2-3 | TRBD1 | TRBV4-3 | NA
TGTGCCACCAACCCGAGGGGGGTGAACACTGAAGCTTTCTTT | CATNPRGVNTEAFF | TRBJ1-1 | NA | TRBV15 | many
TGTGCCAGCAGCCAAGAGTTCAGGGCTGACACTGAAGCTTTCTTT | CASSQEFRADTEAFF | TRBJ1-1 | NA | TRBV3-1 | many
TGTGCCAGCACCGTAAGATCCGCTTCCTATGGCTACACCTTC | CASTVRSASYGYTF | TRBJ1-2 | NA | TRBV11-2 | NA
TGTGCCAGCAGCCAAGATAGGGGGTGGGACCAAGTCAAGAAGGCTCACGGAGATACGCAGTATTTT | CASSQDRGWDQVKKAHGDTQYF | TRBJ2-3 | NA | TRBV14 | many
TGTGCCAGCTCACCACCGAGTCGGAACACCATATATTTT | CASSPPSRNTIYF | TRBJ1-3 | NA | TRBV18 | many
TGTGCCAGCAGTCAGTTACGAGACAGGGCTATTTTGATCTTC | CASSQLRDRAILIF | TRBJ2-1 | TRBD1 | TRBV6-1 | few
TGTGCCACCAGCAGGGGGACGGACCAAGAGACCCAGTACTTC | CATSRGTDQETQYF | TRBJ2-5 | NA | TRBV15 | many
TGCAGCGTTGAAGGGGGGACTAGCGGAACCTACGAGCAGTACTTC | CSVEGGTSGTYEQYF | TRBJ2-7 | TRBD2 | TRBV29-1 | NA